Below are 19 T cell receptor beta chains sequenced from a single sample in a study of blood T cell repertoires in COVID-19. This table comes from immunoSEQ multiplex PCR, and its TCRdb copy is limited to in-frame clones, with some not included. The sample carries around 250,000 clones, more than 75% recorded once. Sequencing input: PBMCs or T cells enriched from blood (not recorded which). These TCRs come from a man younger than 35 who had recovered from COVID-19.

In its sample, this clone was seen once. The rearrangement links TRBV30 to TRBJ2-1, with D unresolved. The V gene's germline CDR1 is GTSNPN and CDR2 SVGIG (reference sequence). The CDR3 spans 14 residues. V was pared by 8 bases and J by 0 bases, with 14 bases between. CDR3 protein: CAGVSRSSYNEQFF. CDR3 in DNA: TGTGCCGGAGTCTCAAGGAGCTCCTACAATGAGCAGTTCTTC.

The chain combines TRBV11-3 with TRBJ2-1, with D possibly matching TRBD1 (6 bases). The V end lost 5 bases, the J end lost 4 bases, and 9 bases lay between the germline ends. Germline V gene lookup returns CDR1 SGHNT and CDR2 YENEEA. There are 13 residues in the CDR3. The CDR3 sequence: CASSQDRYNEQFF. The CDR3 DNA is TGTGCCAGCAGCCAGGACAGATACAATGAGCAGTTCTTC.

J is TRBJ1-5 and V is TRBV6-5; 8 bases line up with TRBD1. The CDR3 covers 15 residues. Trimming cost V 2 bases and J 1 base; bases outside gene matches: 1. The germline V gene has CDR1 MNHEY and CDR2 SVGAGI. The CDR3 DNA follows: TGTGCCAGCAGTTACGACAGGGGAAGCAATCAGCCCCAGCATTTT. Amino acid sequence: CASSYDRGSNQPQHF.

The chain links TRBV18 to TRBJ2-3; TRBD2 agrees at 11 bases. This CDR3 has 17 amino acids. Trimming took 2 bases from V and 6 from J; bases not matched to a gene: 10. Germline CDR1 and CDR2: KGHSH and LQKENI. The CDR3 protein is CASSPYLAGGPDDTQYF. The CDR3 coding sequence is TGTGCCAGCTCACCATATTTAGCGGGAGGGCCTGACGATACGCAGTATTTT.

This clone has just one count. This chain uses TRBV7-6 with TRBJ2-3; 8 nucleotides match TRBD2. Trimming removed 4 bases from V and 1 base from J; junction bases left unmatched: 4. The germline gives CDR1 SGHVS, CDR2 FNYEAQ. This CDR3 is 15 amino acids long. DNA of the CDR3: TGTGCCAGCAGCTACCGGCGGGGGGGCACAGATACGCAGTATTTT. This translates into CASSYRRGGTDTQYF. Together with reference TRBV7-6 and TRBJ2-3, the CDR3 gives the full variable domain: GAGVSQSPRYKVTKRGQDVALRCDPISGHVSLYWYRQALGQGPEFLTYFNYEAQQDKSGLPNDRFSAERPEGSISTLTIQRTEQRDSAMYRCASSYRRGGTDTQYFGPGTRLTVL.

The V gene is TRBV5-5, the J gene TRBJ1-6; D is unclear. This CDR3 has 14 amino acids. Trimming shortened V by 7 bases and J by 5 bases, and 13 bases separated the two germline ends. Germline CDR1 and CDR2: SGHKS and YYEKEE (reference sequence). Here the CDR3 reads CASSYREDNSPLHF. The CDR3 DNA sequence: TGTGCCAGCTCCTACCGGGAGGATAATTCACCCCTCCACTTT.

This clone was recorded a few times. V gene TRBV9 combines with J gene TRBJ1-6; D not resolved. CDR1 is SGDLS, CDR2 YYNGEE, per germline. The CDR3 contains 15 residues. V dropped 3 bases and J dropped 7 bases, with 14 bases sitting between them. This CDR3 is CASSGGGIRNSPLHF. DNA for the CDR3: TGTGCCAGCAGCGGCGGCGGGATAAGAAATTCACCCCTCCACTTT. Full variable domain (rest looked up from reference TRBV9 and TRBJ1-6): DSGVTQTPKHLITATGQRVTLRCSPRSGDLSVYWYQQSLDQGLQFLIQYYNGEERAKGNILERFSAQQFPDLHSELNLSSLELGDSALYFCASSGGGIRNSPLHFGNGTRLTVT.

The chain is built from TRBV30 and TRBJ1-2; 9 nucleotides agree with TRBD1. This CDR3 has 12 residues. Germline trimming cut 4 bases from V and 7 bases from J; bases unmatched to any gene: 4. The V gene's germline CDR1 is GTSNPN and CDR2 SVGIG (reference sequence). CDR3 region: CAWKQGAGGYTF. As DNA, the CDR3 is TGTGCCTGGAAACAGGGGGCCGGTGGCTACACCTTC.

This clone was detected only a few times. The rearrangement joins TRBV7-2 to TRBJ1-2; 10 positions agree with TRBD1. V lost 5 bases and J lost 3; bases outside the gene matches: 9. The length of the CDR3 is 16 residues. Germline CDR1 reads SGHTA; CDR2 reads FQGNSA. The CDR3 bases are TGTGCCAGCAGCCACCTTCCCGGGACAGGGGACTATGGCTACACCTTC. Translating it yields CASSHLPGTGDYGYTF.

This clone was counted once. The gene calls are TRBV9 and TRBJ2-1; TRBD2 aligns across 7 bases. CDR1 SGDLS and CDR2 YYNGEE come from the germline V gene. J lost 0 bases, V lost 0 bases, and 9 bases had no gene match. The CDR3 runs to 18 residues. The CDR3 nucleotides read TGTGCCAGCAGCGTAGGGCTACGTGGGAGGGCCTCCTACAATGAGCAGTTCTTC. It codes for CASSVGLRGRASYNEQFF. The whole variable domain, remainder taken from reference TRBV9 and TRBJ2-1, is DSGVTQTPKHLITATGQRVTLRCSPRSGDLSVYWYQQSLDQGLQFLIQYYNGEERAKGNILERFSAQQFPDLHSELNLSSLELGDSALYFCASSVGLRGRASYNEQFFGPGTRLTVL.

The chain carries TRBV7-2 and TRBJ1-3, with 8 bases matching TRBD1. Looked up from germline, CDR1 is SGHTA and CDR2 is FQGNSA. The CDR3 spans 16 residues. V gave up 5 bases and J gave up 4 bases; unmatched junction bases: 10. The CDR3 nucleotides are TGTGCCAGCAGCAAACGACAGGGGTCGAGGGGAAACACCATATATTTT. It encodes CASSKRQGSRGNTIYF.

As DNA, the CDR3 is TGTGCCACCAGTGATACCAGGGGGGACGGCTACGAGCAGTACTTC. It yields the protein CATSDTRGDGYEQYF. This chain uses TRBV24-1 with TRBJ2-7, with D possibly being TRBD1 (7 bases). Per the germline V gene, CDR1 is KGHDR and CDR2 is SFDVKD. V lost 3 bases, J lost 3 bases, and 14 bases lay in between. The CDR3 spans 15 residues.

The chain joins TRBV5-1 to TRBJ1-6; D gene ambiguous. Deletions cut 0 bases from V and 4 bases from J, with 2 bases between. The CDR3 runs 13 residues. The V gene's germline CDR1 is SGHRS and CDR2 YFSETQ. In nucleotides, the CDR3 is TGCGCCAGCAGCTTGGCGTATAATTCACCCCTCCACTTT. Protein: CASSLAYNSPLHF.

The CDR3, as DNA: TGTGCCAGCAGCCGCCGCGCTAGCGGGAGGGCGGGGGGTGAGCAGTTCTTC. This encodes CASSRRASGRAGGEQFF. This sequence joins TRBV5-4 and TRBJ2-1, with TRBD2 matching over 12 bases. The junction had 14 bases not matched to a gene; V was cut back by 4 bases and J by 9 bases. This CDR3 region has 17 residues. Per the germline V gene, CDR1 is SGHNT and CDR2 is YYREEE (reference sequence).

CDR3 coding DNA: TGCGCCAGCAGTGAGGGGGGACTAGCGGGAGGTACCGGGGAGCTGTTTTTT. It specifies CASSEGGLAGGTGELFF. The J gene is TRBJ2-2, the V gene TRBV10-2; TRBD2 aligns across 15 bases. Trimming took 2 bases from V and 5 from J; bases not matched to a gene: 3. This CDR3 comprises 17 residues. The germline V gene encodes CDR1 WSHSY and CDR2 SAAADI.

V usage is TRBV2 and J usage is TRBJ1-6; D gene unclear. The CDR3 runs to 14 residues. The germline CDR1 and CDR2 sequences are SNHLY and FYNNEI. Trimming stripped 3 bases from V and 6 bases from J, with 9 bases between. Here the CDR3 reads CASSESRINSPLHF. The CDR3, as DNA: TGTGCCAGCAGTGAGTCCAGGATTAATTCACCCCTCCACTTT.

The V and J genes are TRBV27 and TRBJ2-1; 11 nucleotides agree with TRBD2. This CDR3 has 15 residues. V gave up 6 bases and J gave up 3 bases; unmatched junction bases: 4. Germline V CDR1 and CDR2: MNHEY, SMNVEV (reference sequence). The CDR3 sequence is CASRLAGGHYNEQFF. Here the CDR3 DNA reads TGTGCCAGCAGGTTAGCGGGAGGGCACTACAATGAGCAGTTCTTC.

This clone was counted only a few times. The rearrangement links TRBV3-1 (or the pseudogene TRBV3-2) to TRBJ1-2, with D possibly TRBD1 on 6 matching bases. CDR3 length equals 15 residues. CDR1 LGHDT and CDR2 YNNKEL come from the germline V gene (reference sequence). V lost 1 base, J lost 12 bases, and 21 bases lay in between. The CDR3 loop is CASSQVVSLTGQHTF. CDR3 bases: TGTGCCAGCAGCCAAGTTGTTTCGCTGACAGGCCAACACACCTTC.

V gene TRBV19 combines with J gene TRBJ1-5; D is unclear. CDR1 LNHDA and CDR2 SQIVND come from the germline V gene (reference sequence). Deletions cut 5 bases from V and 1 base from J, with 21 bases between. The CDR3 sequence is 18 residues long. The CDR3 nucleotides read TGTGCCAGTAGTCTTGAAGGTCAGGCCGCCTGGAGCAATCAGCCCCAGCATTTT. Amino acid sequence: CASSLEGQAAWSNQPQHF.